Listed below are T cell receptor beta chains from one sample, sequenced in a study of shared clonotypes between healthy human individuals. Sequencing used immunoSEQ multiplex PCR; TCRdb keeps in-frame clones, though not all of them. Of around 690,000 clones in the sample, about 92% were seen once. The sample comprised memory CD8+ T cells from PBMCs. The receptors derive from a man between 18 and 29 years old in good health. Some clones in this sample may be carry-over from other donors' samples. The CDR3 runs from the conserved cysteine through the conserved F or W. Fields, in order: D gene, J gene, V gene, clone size, CDR3 length, CDR3 protein, CDR3 DNA. D genes are given only for firm matches. Some rows mark clone size as missing; the rest say once, few, many or name a class of expanded clone.

D: -; J: TRBJ2-2; V: TRBV5-1; size: -; length: 16; CDR3: CASSLAGGPDGGELFF; DNA: TGCGCCAGCAGCTTGGCCGGGGGTCCAGACGGCGGGGAGCTGTTTTTT
D: -; J: TRBJ2-2; V: TRBV9; size: once; length: 17; CDR3: CASSVSGAQVNTGELFF; DNA: TGTGCCAGCAGCGTCTCCGGGGCACAGGTGAACACCGGGGAGCTGTTTTTT
D: -; J: TRBJ2-3; V: TRBV28; size: once; length: 14; CDR3: CASSFWDQPYTQYF; DNA: TGTGCCAGCAGTTTTTGGGACCAACCGTATACGCAGTATTTT
D: TRBD2; J: TRBJ2-1; V: TRBV29-1; size: many; length: 15; CDR3: CSAVGSGRVYNEQFF; DNA: TGCAGCGCCGTGGGTAGCGGGAGGGTCTACAATGAGCAGTTCTTC
D: -; J: TRBJ2-5; V: TRBV19; size: -; length: 15; CDR3: CASSSLDSLAETQYF; DNA: TGTGCCAGTAGTTCGTTAGACAGTTTGGCCGAGACCCAGTACTTC
D: TRBD1; J: TRBJ2-1; V: TRBV18; size: -; length: 16; CDR3: CASSPLTGTDYNEQFF; DNA: TGTGCCAGCTCACCCCTAACCGGGACAGACTACAATGAGCAGTTCTTC
D: TRBD1; J: TRBJ1-5; V: TRBV6-1; size: -; length: 15; CDR3: CASVDREGSNQPQHF; DNA: TGTGCCAGCGTGGACAGGGAGGGGAGCAATCAGCCCCAGCATTTT
D: TRBD1; J: TRBJ1-1; V: TRBV27; size: once; length: 16; CDR3: CASSPLPGQGNTEAFF; DNA: TGTGCCAGCAGTCCTCTCCCGGGACAGGGGAACACTGAAGCTTTCTTT
D: -; J: TRBJ2-3; V: TRBV7-9; size: -; length: 14; CDR3: CASSWQGRTDTQYF; DNA: TGTGCCAGCAGTTGGCAGGGCCGGACAGATACGCAGTATTTT
D: TRBD1; J: TRBJ1-1; V: TRBV29-1; size: -; length: 16; CDR3: CSVMDRGLLPNTEAFF; DNA: TGCAGCGTCATGGACAGGGGGCTACTACCGAACACTGAAGCTTTCTTT
D: -; J: TRBJ2-7; V: TRBV9; size: -; length: 15; CDR3: CASSSRQGSDYEQYF; DNA: TGTGCCAGCAGCTCACGACAAGGGTCTGACTACGAGCAGTACTTC
D: -; J: TRBJ2-7; V: TRBV28; size: once; length: 14; CDR3: CASSYGTAFYEQYF; DNA: TGTGCCAGCAGTTACGGGACGGCCTTCTACGAGCAGTACTTC
D: TRBD1; J: TRBJ1-5; V: TRBV4-1; size: -; length: 15; CDR3: CASSLRTGRNQPQHF; DNA: TGCGCCAGCAGCCTCAGGACAGGTAGGAATCAGCCCCAGCATTTT
D: -; J: TRBJ2-1; V: TRBV28; size: -; length: 15; CDR3: CASSSLPPSFNEQFF; DNA: TGTGCCAGCAGTTCCTTGCCCCCTAGCTTCAATGAGCAGTTCTTC
D: TRBD2; J: TRBJ2-7; V: TRBV6-1; size: -; length: 13; CDR3: CASSGGGTYEQYF; DNA: TGTGCCAGCAGTGGGGGGGGGACCTACGAGCAGTACTTC
D: TRBD2; J: TRBJ2-1; V: TRBV7-6; size: -; length: 14; CDR3: CASSAPGGLNEQFF; DNA: TGTGCCAGCAGCGCTCCGGGGGGGCTGAATGAGCAGTTCTTC
D: -; J: TRBJ2-7; V: TRBV6-5; size: -; length: 14; CDR3: CASSYGGNSYEQYF; DNA: TGTGCCAGCAGTTACGGCGGGAATTCCTACGAGCAGTACTTC
D: -; J: TRBJ2-2; V: TRBV28; size: -; length: 16; CDR3: CASSLRTEINTGELFF; DNA: TGTGCCAGCAGTTTAAGGACAGAGATTAACACCGGGGAGCTGTTTTTT
D: TRBD2; J: TRBJ2-3; V: TRBV10-3; size: -; length: 14; CDR3: CSSGRAVSTDTQYF; DNA: TGTTCTAGCGGGAGGGCCGTAAGCACAGATACGCAGTATTTT
D: TRBD1; J: TRBJ2-2; V: TRBV15; size: -; length: 16; CDR3: CATSRGQGALTGELFF; DNA: TGTGCCACCAGCAGAGGACAGGGTGCTCTAACCGGGGAGCTGTTTTTT
D: TRBD2; J: TRBJ2-7; V: TRBV29-1; size: -; length: 12; CDR3: CSVEAGGDEQYF; DNA: TGCAGCGTTGAGGCGGGAGGTGACGAGCAGTACTTC
D: -; J: TRBJ1-1; V: TRBV19; size: -; length: 13; CDR3: CASSIGRNTEAFF; DNA: TGTGCCAGTAGTATTGGAAGGAACACTGAAGCTTTCTTT
D: TRBD1; J: TRBJ2-7; V: TRBV27; size: -; length: 16; CDR3: CASSPRQGVFAYEQYF; DNA: TGTGCCAGCAGTCCTCGACAGGGGGTCTTCGCCTACGAGCAGTACTTC
D: TRBD2; J: TRBJ2-7; V: TRBV27; size: -; length: 16; CDR3: CASSPGGFSSSYEQYF; DNA: TGTGCCAGCAGCCCGGGAGGATTCTCGAGCTCCTACGAGCAGTACTTC
D: TRBD2; J: TRBJ2-1; V: TRBV7-2; size: -; length: 14; CDR3: CASSLGGSYNEQFF; DNA: TGTGCCAGCAGCTTAGGCGGGAGCTACAATGAGCAGTTCTTC
D: TRBD1; J: TRBJ2-1; V: TRBV11-2; size: -; length: 18; CDR3: CASSLVFGTGGFINEQFF; DNA: TGTGCCAGCAGCTTAGTTTTTGGGACAGGGGGTTTCATCAATGAGCAGTTCTTC
D: -; J: TRBJ1-1; V: TRBV7-9; size: -; length: 13; CDR3: CASRMDRNTEAFF; DNA: TGTGCCAGCAGAATGGACAGGAACACTGAAGCTTTCTTT
D: -; J: TRBJ2-1; V: TRBV7-9; size: -; length: 14; CDR3: CASTDLSNYNEQFF; DNA: TGTGCCAGCACCGACCTGTCTAACTACAATGAGCAGTTCTTC
D: TRBD2; J: TRBJ2-5; V: TRBV11-2; size: -; length: 15; CDR3: CASSVGTSGRWTQYF; DNA: TGTGCCAGCAGCGTAGGGACTAGCGGGAGGTGGACCCAGTACTTC
D: -; J: TRBJ2-1; V: TRBV4-1; size: few; length: 14; CDR3: CASSHEPAANEQFF; DNA: TGCGCCAGCAGCCATGAGCCAGCGGCCAATGAGCAGTTCTTC
D: -; J: TRBJ2-2; V: TRBV7-3; size: -; length: 12; CDR3: CASSDRTGELFF; DNA: TGTGCCAGCAGTGATAGGACCGGGGAGCTGTTTTTT
D: -; J: TRBJ2-5; V: TRBV27; size: -; length: 13; CDR3: CASSHDGEETQYF; DNA: TGTGCCAGCAGTCACGACGGAGAAGAGACCCAGTACTTC
D: TRBD2; J: TRBJ2-1; V: TRBV9; size: -; length: 15; CDR3: CASSVGVAGDQEQFF; DNA: TGTGCCAGCAGCGTAGGTGTAGCGGGAGACCAGGAGCAGTTCTTC
D: -; J: TRBJ1-1; V: TRBV10-1; size: -; length: 11; CDR3: CDRTEDTEAFF; DNA: TGCGACCGTACGGAGGACACTGAAGCTTTCTTT
D: -; J: TRBJ1-1; V: TRBV19; size: -; length: 16; CDR3: CASSISGSPWDTEAFF; DNA: TGTGCCAGTAGTATCTCGGGCTCCCCATGGGACACTGAAGCTTTCTTT
D: -; J: TRBJ2-3; V: TRBV11-1; size: -; length: 15; CDR3: CASSPAGTFGDTQYF; DNA: TGTGCCAGCAGCCCGGCCGGGACGTTCGGGGATACGCAGTATTTT
D: TRBD2; J: TRBJ2-7; V: TRBV19; size: -; length: 17; CDR3: CASRASGRAEESYEQYF; DNA: TGTGCCAGTAGGGCTAGCGGGAGGGCCGAAGAGTCCTACGAGCAGTACTTC
D: -; J: TRBJ2-2; V: TRBV5-1; size: -; length: 18; CDR3: CASSLAGRASPNTGELFF; DNA: TGCGCCAGCAGCTTGGCCGGCAGAGCTAGCCCGAACACCGGGGAGCTGTTTTTT
D: -; J: TRBJ1-1; V: TRBV28; size: -; length: 15; CDR3: CASSTVGEVDTEAFF; DNA: TGTGCCAGCAGCACGGTCGGGGAGGTCGACACTGAAGCTTTCTTT
D: -; J: TRBJ2-7; V: TRBV6-5; size: -; length: 14; CDR3: CASTPRDGAYEQYF; DNA: TGTGCCAGCACCCCCCGGGACGGAGCCTACGAGCAGTACTTC
D: -; J: TRBJ1-2; V: TRBV11-2; size: -; length: 14; CDR3: CASSSPPPTGGYTF; DNA: TGTGCCAGCAGCTCCCCCCCACCTACTGGTGGCTACACCTTC
D: TRBD2; J: TRBJ2-7; V: TRBV11-2; size: -; length: 17; CDR3: CASSLDPLAEGSYEQYF; DNA: TGTGCCAGCAGCTTAGATCCCCTAGCGGAAGGCTCCTACGAGCAGTACTTC
D: -; J: TRBJ1-1; V: TRBV19; size: -; length: 14; CDR3: CASSPAPVGSEAFF; DNA: TGTGCCAGTAGTCCCGCTCCGGTGGGGAGTGAAGCTTTCTTT
D: -; J: TRBJ1-3; V: TRBV27; size: -; length: 11; CDR3: CASRTGNTIYF; DNA: TGTGCCAGCCGTACTGGAAACACCATATATTTT
D: TRBD2; J: TRBJ2-5; V: TRBV7-2; size: -; length: 15; CDR3: CASSFRTSLMKTQYF; DNA: TGTGCCAGCAGCTTTAGGACTAGTCTCATGAAGACCCAGTACTTC
D: -; J: TRBJ1-1; V: TRBV6-5; size: -; length: 16; CDR3: CASSYSKGELNTEAFF; DNA: TGTGCCAGCAGTTACTCGAAGGGAGAATTGAACACTGAAGCTTTCTTT
D: TRBD1; J: TRBJ2-7; V: TRBV5-4; size: -; length: 14; CDR3: CASNIQGEFYEQYF; DNA: TGTGCCAGCAACATACAGGGGGAGTTCTACGAGCAGTACTTC
D: TRBD2; J: TRBJ2-2; V: TRBV19; size: -; length: 16; CDR3: CASSTLAGMSTGELFF; DNA: TGTGCCAGTAGTACACTAGCGGGAATGAGCACCGGGGAGCTGTTTTTT
D: TRBD1; J: TRBJ2-4; V: TRBV6-1; size: -; length: 18; CDR3: CASSEGSPGTGGMNIQYF; DNA: TGTGCCAGCAGTGAAGGTAGTCCCGGGACAGGGGGAATGAACATTCAGTACTTC